This T cell receptor (beta chain) was sequenced in a study of T cell changes during pregnancy in multiple sclerosis. Assay used: immunoSEQ multiplex PCR; TCRdb lists only in-frame clones, some missing. The table shows some 63,000 clones, with more than 85% occurring only once. The V gene lost 5 bases and the J gene lost 4 bases, with 11 bases spanning the gap. The CDR3 is 13 amino acids. Germline-derived CDR1 and CDR2 are SGHTA and FQGNSA. The origin of this receptor is a female donor with multiple sclerosis, enrolled in a pregnancy study. The rearrangement joins TRBV7-2 to TRBJ1-1; D may be TRBD1 (6 bases). The specimen comprised peripheral blood, sampled before pregnancy. The CDR3 nucleotides are TGTGCCAGCAGCGCCCAAGGGGGCACTGAAGCTTTCTTT. Amino acids: CASSAQGGTEAFF.